The clone carrying this T cell receptor beta chain was seen more than once but under ten times. Its target is unknown. A single base separates this from a much larger clone, so it may be a read error. Axillary draining lymph nodes of breast cancer patients supplied the node samples. CDR3 size: 11 residues. Trimming took off 6 bases at V and 6 bases at J, with 12 bases between the two ends. CDR1 is DFQATT, CDR2 SNEGSKA, per germline (reference sequence). This specimen comes from a study of breast tumors, draining lymph nodes, adjacent tissues. The study's findings and limits: The data were judged consistent with most tumor T cells coming from lymph node and expanding in tumor. Data only fit, rather than demonstrated, lymph node origin of most tumor T cells. Tumor repertoires ranked between lymph nodes and nontumor tissue in diversity, with V and J gene preferences. Luminal-like breast cancer showed significantly greater tumor-nontumor repertoire similarity than basal-like breast cancer did.

MiXCR, applied by TCRdb to the multiplex PCR reads, yields one record per CDR3 protein. Of 180,000 or so distinct CDR3 sequences listed, approximately 31% are singletons. What was sequenced was axillary lymph node tissue. The chain joins TRBV20-1 to TRBJ2-7; D is ambiguous. This clonotype originated in a female donor with breast cancer. Some clones in this sample may be carry-over from other donors' samples. The DNA of the CDR3 is TGCAGTGCGGGCACTACCTGCGAGCAGTACTTC. It yields the protein CSAGTTCEQYF.